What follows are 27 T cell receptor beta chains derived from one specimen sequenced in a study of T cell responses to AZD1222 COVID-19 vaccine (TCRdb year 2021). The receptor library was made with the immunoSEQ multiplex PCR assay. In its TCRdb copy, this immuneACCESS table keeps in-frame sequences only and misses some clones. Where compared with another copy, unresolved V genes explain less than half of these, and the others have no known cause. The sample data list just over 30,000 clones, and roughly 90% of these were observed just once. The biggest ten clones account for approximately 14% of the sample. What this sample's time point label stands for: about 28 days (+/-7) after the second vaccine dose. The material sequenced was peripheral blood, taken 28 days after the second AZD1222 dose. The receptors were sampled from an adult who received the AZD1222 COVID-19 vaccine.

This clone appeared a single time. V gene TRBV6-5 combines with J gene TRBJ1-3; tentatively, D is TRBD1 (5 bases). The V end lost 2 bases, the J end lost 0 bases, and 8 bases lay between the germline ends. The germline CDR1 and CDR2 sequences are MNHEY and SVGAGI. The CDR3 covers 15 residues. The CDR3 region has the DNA TGTGCCAGCAGTTACGACAGAGCCTCTGGAAACACCATATATTTT. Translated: CASSYDRASGNTIYF.

Written as DNA, the CDR3 is TGTGCCAGCAGTCAACACACCGGGGGGGAGGCCTACGAGCAGTACTTC. Its translation: CASSQHTGGEAYEQYF. The J gene is TRBJ2-7, the V gene TRBV27, with TRBD2 matching 8 bases. J was trimmed by 2 bases and V by 5 bases; bases with no gene match: 11. CDR1 is MNHEY, CDR2 SMNVEV, per germline (reference sequence). The CDR3 sequence is 16 residues long.

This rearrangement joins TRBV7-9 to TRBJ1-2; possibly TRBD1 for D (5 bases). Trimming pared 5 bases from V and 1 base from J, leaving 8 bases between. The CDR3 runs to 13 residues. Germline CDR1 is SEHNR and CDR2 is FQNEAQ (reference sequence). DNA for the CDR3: TGTGCCAGCAGCCGGGACCTTAACTATGGCTACACCTTC. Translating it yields CASSRDLNYGYTF.

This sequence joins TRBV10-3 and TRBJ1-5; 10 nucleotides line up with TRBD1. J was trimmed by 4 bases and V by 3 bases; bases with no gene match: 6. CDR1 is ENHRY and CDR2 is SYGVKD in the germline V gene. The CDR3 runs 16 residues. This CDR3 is CAISDRDRGPNQPQHF. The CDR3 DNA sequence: TGTGCCATCAGTGACCGGGACAGGGGTCCTAATCAGCCCCAGCATTTT.

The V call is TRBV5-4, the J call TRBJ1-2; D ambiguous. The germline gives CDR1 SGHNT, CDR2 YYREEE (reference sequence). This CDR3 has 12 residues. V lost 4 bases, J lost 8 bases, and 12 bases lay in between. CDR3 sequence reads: CASSLPPSGYTF. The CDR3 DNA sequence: TGTGCCAGCAGCCTTCCTCCTTCCGGCTACACCTTC. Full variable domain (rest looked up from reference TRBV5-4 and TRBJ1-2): ETGVTQSPTHLIKTRGQQVTLRCSSQSGHNTVSWYQQALGQGPQFIFQYYREEENGRGNFPPRFSGLQFPNYSSELNVNALELDDSALYLCASSLPPSGYTFGSGTRLTVV.

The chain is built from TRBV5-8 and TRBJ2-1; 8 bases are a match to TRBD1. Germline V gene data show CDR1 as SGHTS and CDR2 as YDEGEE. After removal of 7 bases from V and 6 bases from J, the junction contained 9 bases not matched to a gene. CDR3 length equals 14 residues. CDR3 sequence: CASREDRASNEQFF. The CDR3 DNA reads TGTGCCAGCCGCGAGGACAGGGCTTCCAATGAGCAGTTCTTC.

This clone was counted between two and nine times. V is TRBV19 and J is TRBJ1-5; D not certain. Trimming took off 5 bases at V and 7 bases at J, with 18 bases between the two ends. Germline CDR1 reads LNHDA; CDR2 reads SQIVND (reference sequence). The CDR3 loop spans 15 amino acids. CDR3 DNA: TGTGCCAGTAGTTCCGAACTCCCCGGCGGGCAGCCCCAGCATTTT. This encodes CASSSELPGGQPQHF. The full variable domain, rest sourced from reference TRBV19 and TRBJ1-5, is DGGITQSPKYLFRKEGQNVTLSCEQNLNHDAMYWYRQDPGQGLRLIYYSQIVNDFQKGDIAEGYSVSREKKESFPLTVTSAQKNPTAFYLCASSSELPGGQPQHFGDGTRLSIL.

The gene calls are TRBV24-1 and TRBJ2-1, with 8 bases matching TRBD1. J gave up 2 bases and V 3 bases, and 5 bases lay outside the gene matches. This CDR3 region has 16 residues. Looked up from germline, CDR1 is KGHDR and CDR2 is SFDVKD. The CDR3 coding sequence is TGTGCCACCAGTGATGGTGGGACAGGAACCTACAATGAGCAGTTCTTC. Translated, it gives CATSDGGTGTYNEQFF.

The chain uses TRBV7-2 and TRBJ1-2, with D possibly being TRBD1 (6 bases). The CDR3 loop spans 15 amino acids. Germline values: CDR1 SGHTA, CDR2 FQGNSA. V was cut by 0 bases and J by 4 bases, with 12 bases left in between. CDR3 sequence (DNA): TGTGCCAGCAGCTTAGCGAGAACAGGGACCTATGGCTACACCTTC. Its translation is CASSLARTGTYGYTF.

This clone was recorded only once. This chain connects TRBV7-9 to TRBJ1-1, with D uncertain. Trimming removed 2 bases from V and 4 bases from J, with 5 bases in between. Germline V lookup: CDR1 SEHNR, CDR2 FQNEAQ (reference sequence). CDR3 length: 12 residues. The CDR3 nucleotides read TGTGCCAGCAGCTTAATGAGCACTGAAGCTTTCTTT. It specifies CASSLMSTEAFF.

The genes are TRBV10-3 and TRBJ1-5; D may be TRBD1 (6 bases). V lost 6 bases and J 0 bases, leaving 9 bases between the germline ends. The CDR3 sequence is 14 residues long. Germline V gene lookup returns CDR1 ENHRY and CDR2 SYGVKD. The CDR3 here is CAIRGGDSNQPQHF. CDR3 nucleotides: TGTGCCATCAGGGGGGGCGATAGCAATCAGCCCCAGCATTTT.

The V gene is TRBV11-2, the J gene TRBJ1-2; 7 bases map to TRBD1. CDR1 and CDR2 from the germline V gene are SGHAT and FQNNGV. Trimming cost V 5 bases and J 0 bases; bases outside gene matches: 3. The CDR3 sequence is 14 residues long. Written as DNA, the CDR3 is TGTGCCAGCAGCCTGGACAGGTCTAACTATGGCTACACCTTC. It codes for CASSLDRSNYGYTF.

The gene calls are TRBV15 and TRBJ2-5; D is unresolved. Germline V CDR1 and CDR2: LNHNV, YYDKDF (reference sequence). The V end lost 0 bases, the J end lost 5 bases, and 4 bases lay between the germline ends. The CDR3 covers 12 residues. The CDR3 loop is CATSRDTETQYF. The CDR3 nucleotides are TGTGCCACCAGCAGAGATACGGAGACCCAGTACTTC.

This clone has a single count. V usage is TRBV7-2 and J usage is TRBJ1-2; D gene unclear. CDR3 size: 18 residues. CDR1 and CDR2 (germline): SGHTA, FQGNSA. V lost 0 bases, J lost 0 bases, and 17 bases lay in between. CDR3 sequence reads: CASSLALGRIRTNYGYTF. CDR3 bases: TGTGCCAGCAGCTTAGCGTTAGGCAGGATACGAACTAACTATGGCTACACCTTC.

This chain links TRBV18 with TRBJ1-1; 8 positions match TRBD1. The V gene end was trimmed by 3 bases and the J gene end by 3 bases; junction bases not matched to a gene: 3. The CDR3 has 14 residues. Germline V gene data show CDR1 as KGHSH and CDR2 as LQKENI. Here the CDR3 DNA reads TGTGCCAGCTCACCGGACAGGGCCTACACTGAAGCTTTCTTT. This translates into CASSPDRAYTEAFF.

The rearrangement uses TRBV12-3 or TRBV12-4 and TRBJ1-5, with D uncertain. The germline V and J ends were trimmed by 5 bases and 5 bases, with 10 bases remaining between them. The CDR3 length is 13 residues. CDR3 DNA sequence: TGTGCCAGCAGTAACAATTTAGATCAGCCCCAGCATTTT. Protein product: CASSNNLDQPQHF.

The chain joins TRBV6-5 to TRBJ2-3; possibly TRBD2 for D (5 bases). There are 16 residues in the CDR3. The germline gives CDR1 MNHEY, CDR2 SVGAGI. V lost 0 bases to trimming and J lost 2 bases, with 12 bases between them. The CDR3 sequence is CASSYSSRGSTDTQYF. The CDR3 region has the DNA TGTGCCAGCAGTTACTCGAGCCGGGGATCCACAGATACGCAGTATTTT.

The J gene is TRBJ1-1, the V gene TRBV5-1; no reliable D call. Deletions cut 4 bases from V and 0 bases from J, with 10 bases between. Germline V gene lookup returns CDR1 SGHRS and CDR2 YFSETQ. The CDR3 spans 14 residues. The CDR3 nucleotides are TGCGCCAGCAGCCTTTATGGGATGAACACTGAAGCTTTCTTT. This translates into CASSLYGMNTEAFF.

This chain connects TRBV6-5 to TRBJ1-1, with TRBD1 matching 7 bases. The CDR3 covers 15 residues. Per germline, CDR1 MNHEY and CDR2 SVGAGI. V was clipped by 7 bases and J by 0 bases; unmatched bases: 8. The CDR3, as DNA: TGTGCCAGCACCAGTGGACAGGTAATGAACACTGAAGCTTTCTTT. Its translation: CASTSGQVMNTEAFF.

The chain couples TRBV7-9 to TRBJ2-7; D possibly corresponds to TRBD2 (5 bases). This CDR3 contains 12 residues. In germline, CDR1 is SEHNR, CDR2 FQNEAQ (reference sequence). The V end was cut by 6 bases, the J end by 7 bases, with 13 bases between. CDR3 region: CASRKPGEEQYF. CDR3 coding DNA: TGTGCCAGCAGGAAGCCCGGGGAAGAGCAGTACTTC.

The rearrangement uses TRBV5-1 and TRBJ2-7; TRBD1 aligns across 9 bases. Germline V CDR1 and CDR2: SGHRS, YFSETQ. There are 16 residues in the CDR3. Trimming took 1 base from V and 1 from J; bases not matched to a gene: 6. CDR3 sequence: CASSLTGGPPSYEQYF. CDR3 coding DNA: TGCGCCAGCAGCTTGACAGGGGGCCCCCCATCCTACGAGCAGTACTTC.

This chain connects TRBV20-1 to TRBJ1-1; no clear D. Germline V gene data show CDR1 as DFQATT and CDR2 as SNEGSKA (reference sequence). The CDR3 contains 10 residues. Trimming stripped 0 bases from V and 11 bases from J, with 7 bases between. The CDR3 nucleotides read TGCAGTGCTAGAGATACCGTGGCTTTCTTT. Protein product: CSARDTVAFF.

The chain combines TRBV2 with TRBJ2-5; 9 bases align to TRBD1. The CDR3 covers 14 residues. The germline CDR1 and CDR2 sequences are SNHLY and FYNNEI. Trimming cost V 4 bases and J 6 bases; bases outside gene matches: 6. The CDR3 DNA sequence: TGTGCCAGCAGTGCGGACAGGGGATGGAAGACCCAGTACTTC. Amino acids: CASSADRGWKTQYF.

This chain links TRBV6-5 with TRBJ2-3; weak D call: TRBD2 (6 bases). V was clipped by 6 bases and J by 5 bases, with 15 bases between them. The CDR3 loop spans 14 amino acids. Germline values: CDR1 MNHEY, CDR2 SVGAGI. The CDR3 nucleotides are TGTGCCAGCAGAATACGGAAGGGAGGAGATACGCAGTATTTT. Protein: CASRIRKGGDTQYF.

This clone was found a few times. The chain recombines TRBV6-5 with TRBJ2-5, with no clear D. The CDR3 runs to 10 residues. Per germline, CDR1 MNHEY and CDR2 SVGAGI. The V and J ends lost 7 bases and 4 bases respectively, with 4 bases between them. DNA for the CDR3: TGTGCCAGCACGGGAGAGACCCAGTACTTC. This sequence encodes CASTGETQYF.

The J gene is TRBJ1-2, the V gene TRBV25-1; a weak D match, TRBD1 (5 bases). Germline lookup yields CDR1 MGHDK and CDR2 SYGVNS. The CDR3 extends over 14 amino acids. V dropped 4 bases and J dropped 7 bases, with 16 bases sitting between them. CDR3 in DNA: TGTGCCAGCAGTGGTGGGGCCCGGTGGGGTGGCTACACCTTC. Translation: CASSGGARWGGYTF.

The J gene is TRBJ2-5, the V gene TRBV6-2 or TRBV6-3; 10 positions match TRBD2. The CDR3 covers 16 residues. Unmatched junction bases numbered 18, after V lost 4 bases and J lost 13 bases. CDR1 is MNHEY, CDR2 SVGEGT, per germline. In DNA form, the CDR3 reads TGTGCCAGCAGTTTAACGAGCGGGGGGGCCCTCTCATCGACGTACTTC. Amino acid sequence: CASSLTSGGALSSTYF.